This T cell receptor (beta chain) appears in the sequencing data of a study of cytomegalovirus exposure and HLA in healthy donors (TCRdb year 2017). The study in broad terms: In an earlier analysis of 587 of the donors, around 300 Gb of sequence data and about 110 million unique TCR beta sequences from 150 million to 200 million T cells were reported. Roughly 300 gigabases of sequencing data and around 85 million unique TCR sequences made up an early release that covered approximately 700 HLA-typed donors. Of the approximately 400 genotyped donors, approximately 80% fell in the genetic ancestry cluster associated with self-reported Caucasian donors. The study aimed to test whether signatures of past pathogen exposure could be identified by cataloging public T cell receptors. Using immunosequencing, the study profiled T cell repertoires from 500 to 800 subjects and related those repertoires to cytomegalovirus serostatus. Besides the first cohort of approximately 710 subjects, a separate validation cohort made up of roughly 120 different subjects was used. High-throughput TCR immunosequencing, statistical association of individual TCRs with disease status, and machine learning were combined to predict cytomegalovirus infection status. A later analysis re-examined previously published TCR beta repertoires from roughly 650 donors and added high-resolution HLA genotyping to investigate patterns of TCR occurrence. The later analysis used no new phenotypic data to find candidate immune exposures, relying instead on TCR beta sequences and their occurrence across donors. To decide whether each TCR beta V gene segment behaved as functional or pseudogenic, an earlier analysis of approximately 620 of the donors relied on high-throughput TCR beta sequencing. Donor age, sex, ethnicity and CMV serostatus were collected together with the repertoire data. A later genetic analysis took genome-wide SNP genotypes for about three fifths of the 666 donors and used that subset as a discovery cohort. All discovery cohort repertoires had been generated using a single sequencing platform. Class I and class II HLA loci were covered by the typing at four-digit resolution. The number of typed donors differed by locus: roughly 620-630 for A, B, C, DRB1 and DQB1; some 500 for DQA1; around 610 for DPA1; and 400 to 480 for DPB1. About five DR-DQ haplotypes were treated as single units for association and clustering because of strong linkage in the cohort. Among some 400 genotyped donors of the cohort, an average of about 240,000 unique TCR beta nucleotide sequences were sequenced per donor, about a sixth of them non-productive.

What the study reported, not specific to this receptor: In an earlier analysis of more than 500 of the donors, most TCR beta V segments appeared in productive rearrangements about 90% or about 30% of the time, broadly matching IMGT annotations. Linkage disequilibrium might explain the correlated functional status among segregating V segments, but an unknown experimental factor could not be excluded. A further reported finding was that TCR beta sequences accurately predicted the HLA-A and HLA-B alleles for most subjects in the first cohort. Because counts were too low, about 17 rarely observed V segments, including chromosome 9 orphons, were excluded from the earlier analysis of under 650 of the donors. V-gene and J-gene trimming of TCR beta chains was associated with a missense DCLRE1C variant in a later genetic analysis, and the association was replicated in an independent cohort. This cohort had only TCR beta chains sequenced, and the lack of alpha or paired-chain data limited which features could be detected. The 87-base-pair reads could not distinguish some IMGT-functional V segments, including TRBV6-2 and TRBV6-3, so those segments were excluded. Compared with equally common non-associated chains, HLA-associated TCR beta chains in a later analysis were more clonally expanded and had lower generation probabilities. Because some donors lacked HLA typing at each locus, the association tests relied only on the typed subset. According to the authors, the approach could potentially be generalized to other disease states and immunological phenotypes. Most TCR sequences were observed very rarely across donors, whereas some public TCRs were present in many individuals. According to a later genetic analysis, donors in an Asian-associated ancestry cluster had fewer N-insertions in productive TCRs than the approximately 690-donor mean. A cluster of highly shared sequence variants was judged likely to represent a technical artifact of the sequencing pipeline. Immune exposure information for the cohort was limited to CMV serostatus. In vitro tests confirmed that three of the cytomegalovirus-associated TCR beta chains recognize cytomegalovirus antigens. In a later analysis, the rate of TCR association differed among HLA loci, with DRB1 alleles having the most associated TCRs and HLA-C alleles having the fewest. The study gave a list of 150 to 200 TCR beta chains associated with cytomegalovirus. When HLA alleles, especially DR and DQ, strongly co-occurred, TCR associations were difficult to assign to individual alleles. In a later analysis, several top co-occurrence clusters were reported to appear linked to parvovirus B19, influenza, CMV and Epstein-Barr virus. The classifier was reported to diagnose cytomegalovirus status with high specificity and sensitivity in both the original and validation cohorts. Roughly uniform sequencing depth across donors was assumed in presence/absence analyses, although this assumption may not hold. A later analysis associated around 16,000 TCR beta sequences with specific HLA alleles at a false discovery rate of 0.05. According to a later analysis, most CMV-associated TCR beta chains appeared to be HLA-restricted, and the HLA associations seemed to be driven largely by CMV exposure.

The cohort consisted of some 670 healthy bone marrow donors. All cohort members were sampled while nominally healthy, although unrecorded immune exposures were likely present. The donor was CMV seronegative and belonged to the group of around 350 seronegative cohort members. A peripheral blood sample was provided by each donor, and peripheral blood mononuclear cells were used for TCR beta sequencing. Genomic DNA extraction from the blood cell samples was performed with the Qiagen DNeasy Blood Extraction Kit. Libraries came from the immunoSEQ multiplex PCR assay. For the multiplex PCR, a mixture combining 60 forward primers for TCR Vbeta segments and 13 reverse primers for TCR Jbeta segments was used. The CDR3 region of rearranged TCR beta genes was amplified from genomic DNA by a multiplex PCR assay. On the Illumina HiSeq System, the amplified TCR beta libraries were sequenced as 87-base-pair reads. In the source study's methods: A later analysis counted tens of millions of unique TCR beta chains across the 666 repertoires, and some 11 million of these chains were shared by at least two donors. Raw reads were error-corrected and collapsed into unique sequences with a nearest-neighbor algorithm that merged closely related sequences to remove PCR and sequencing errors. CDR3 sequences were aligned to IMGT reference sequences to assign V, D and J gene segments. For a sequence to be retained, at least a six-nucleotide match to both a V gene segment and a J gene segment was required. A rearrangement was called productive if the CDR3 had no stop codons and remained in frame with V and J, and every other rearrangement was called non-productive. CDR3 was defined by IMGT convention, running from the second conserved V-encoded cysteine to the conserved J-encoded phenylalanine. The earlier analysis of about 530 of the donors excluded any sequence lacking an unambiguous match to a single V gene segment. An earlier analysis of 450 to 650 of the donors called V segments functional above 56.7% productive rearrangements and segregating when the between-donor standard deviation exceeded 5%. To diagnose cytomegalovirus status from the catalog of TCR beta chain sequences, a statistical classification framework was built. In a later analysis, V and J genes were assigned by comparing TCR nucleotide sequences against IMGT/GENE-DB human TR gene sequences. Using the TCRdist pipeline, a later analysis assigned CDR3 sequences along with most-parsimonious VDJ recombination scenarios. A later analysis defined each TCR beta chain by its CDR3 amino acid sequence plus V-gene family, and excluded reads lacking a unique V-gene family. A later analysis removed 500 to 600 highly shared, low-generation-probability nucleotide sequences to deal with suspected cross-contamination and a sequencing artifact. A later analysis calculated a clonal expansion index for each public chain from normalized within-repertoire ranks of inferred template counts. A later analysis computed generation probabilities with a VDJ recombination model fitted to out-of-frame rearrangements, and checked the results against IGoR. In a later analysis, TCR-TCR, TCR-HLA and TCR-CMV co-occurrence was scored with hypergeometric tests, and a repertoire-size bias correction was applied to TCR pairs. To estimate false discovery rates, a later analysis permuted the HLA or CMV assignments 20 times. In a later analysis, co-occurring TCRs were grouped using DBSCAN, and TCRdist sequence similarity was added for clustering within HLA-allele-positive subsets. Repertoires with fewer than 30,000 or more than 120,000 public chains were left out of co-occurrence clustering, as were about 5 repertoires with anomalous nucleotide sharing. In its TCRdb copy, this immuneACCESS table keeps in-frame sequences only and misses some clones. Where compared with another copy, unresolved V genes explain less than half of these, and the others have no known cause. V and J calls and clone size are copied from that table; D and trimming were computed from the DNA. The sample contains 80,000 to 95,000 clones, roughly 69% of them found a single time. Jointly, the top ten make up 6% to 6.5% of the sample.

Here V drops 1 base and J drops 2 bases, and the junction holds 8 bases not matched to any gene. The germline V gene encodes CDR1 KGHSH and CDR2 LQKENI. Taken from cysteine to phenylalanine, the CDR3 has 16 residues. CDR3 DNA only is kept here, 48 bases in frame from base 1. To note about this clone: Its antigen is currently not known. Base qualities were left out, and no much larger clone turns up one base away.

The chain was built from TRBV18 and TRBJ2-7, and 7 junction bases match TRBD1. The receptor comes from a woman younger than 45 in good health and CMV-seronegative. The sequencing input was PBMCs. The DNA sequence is TGTGCCAGCTCACCACTTCCGTTAGGACAGGCCTACGAGCAGTACTTC. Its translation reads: CASSPLPLGQAYEQYF.